These 32 T cell receptor beta chains were sequenced from one sample in a study of cytomegalovirus exposure and HLA in healthy donors. This PCR relied on a set of 60 Vbeta primers and 13 Jbeta primers. Assay: immunoSEQ multiplex PCR; the TCRdb copy retains only in-frame clones and omits some. The profile shows 95,000 to 100,000 clones, around 80% of them singletons. Specimen: PBMCs. All receptors derive from a human donor in good health.

The chain links TRBV4-3 to TRBJ2-3; TRBD2 matches 9 bases. The V gene end was trimmed by 0 bases and the J gene end by 3 bases; junction bases not matched to a gene: 7. CDR3 length equals 17 residues. The V gene's germline CDR1 is LGHNA and CDR2 YSLEER. The CDR3 reads CASSQDGGSGSTDTQYF. As DNA, the CDR3 is TGCGCCAGCAGCCAAGATGGCGGTAGCGGGAGTACAGATACGCAGTATTTT.

This chain joins TRBV4-2 and TRBJ2-7, with a possible D match to TRBD2 (6 bases). Germline V gives CDR1 LGHNA, CDR2 YNFKEQ. The V and J ends lost 0 bases and 3 bases respectively, with 12 bases between them. This CDR3 comprises 15 residues. The CDR3 DNA reads as TGTGCCAGCAGCCAAGATTTAGGGGACTTCTACGAGCAGTACTTC. Translation gives CASSQDLGDFYEQYF.

The V gene is TRBV6-1, the J gene TRBJ1-5; D is possibly TRBD1 (5 bases). Germline V gene data show CDR1 as MNHNS and CDR2 as SASEGT. Trimming removed 3 bases at V and 7 bases at J, with 16 bases between. This CDR3 has 15 amino acids. The CDR3 DNA reads as TGTGCCAGCAGTGAGGGCAGGGTTGGTCCACAGCCCCAGCATTTT. Amino acid sequence: CASSEGRVGPQPQHF.

This clone was recorded a few times. The rearrangement uses TRBV25-1 and TRBJ1-6; D remains ambiguous. Germline-derived CDR1 and CDR2 are MGHDK and SYGVNS. V was shortened by 9 bases and J by 6 bases, with 12 bases between the two germline ends. The CDR3 runs 13 residues. CDR3 protein: CASSGLINSPLHF. CDR3 DNA: TGTGCCAGTTCTGGACTGATTAATTCACCCCTCCACTTT.

The chain joins TRBV11-2 to TRBJ2-7; 10 bases agree with TRBD1. CDR3 size: 15 residues. The junction had 7 bases not matched to a gene; V was cut back by 5 bases and J by 3 bases. Germline V gene sequence: CDR1 SGHAT, CDR2 FQNNGV. The CDR3 nucleotides are TGTGCCAGCAGCCCCCGGGACAGGGGCATCTACGAGCAGTACTTC. It is translated as CASSPRDRGIYEQYF.

Worth noting for this clone: At one boundary the junction diverges from the germline segment, which might be a read error. Here the CDR3 DNA reads TGTTCCAGCAGCTTACCGATCCGCCTAGCGGGAGTAGGGGATACGCAGTATTTT. Translation: CSSSLPIRLAGVGDTQYF. The chain joins TRBV7-9 to TRBJ2-3; TRBD2 aligns across 10 bases. Germline loops: CDR1 SEHNR, CDR2 FQNEAQ (reference sequence). This CDR3 comprises 18 residues.

This clone was seen a few times. This chain joins TRBV18 and TRBJ1-5; D is possibly TRBD1 (5 bases). V lost 3 bases and J 8 bases, leaving 17 bases between the germline ends. Germline V lookup: CDR1 KGHSH, CDR2 LQKENI. CDR3 length: 15 amino acids. CDR3 sequence reads: CASSPEKSRAEPQHF. As DNA, the CDR3 is TGTGCCAGCTCACCTGAGAAAAGCAGGGCGGAGCCCCAGCATTTT.

V and J are TRBV4-1 and TRBJ1-2, with D uncertain. The germline CDR1 and CDR2 sequences are MGHRA and YSYEKL. CDR3 length: 13 residues. Trimming removed 0 bases from V and 8 bases from J, with 10 bases in between. CDR3 coding DNA: TGCGCCAGCAGCCAAGAGACGGGAGAAGGCTACACCTTC. Encoded protein: CASSQETGEGYTF.

The rearrangement links TRBV9 to TRBJ1-6; D might be TRBD1 (6 bases). The germline V gene encodes CDR1 SGDLS and CDR2 YYNGEE. The CDR3 extends over 14 amino acids. The V end lost 5 bases, the J end lost 11 bases, and 17 bases lay between the germline ends. CDR3 bases: TGTGCCAGCAGTCGAGGGGGAGTTACGACACCCCTCCACTTT. This gives the protein CASSRGGVTTPLHF.

V gene TRBV19 combines with J gene TRBJ2-3, with 12 bases that match TRBD2. Looked up from germline, CDR1 is LNHDA and CDR2 is SQIVND (reference sequence). The CDR3 sequence is 16 residues long. With 5 bases clipped from V and 6 bases from J, the junction kept 9 bases outside the gene matches. CDR3 residues: CASSLRLAGAKDTQYF. CDR3 DNA sequence: TGTGCCAGTAGTTTACGACTAGCGGGGGCGAAGGATACGCAGTATTTT.

The J gene is TRBJ2-2, the V gene TRBV5-1, with D possibly matching TRBD2 (6 bases). Germline values: CDR1 SGHRS, CDR2 YFSETQ. This CDR3 is 15 amino acids long. Trimming took off 5 bases at V and 7 bases at J, with 18 bases between the two ends. In nucleotides, the CDR3 is TGCGCCAGCAGTTACGACAGTCGGGGGAACGGGGAGCTGTTTTTT. This codes for CASSYDSRGNGELFF.

V is TRBV7-9 and J is TRBJ2-3, with TRBD2 identical over 9 bases. Germline V gives CDR1 SEHNR, CDR2 FQNEAQ (reference sequence). J was trimmed by 5 bases and V by 6 bases; bases with no gene match: 12. This CDR3 is 16 amino acids long. In nucleotides, the CDR3 is TGTGCCAGCAGAAGCGGGAGGCTAGCGGGTAGAGATACGCAGTATTTT. As protein: CASRSGRLAGRDTQYF. The entire variable domain, with the rest obtained from reference TRBV7-9 and TRBJ2-3, is as follows: DTGVSQNPRHKITKRGQNVTFRCDPISEHNRLYWYRQTLGQGPEFLTYFQNEAQLEKSRLLSDRFSAERPKGSFSTLEIQRTEQGDSAMYLCASRSGRLAGRDTQYFGPGTRLTVL.

V usage is TRBV19 and J usage is TRBJ2-2, with TRBD2 matching 12 bases. The V segment lost 5 bases and the J segment 5 bases; nucleotides outside the gene matches: 3. This CDR3 is built from 15 residues. Per the germline V gene, CDR1 is LNHDA and CDR2 is SQIVND (reference sequence). CDR3 region: CASSALAGGTGELFF. The CDR3 DNA reads as TGTGCCAGTAGTGCGCTAGCGGGAGGGACCGGGGAGCTGTTTTTT.

The J gene is TRBJ1-6, the V gene TRBV6-5; TRBD1 aligns across 7 bases. The junction had 3 bases not matched to a gene; V was cut back by 4 bases and J by 3 bases. The CDR3 has 15 residues. Germline values: CDR1 MNHEY, CDR2 SVGAGI. CDR3: CASSSRQGYNSPLHF. The CDR3 DNA follows: TGTGCCAGCAGTTCACGACAGGGCTATAATTCACCCCTCCACTTT.

J is TRBJ2-5 and V is TRBV5-1; the match to TRBD1 covers 7 bases. The germline gives CDR1 SGHRS, CDR2 YFSETQ. The length of the CDR3 is 14 residues. J was trimmed by 1 base and V by 7 bases; bases with no gene match: 7. The CDR3 here is CASYTGTVQETQYF. The DNA for the CDR3 is TGCGCCAGCTACACCGGGACAGTCCAAGAGACCCAGTACTTC.

The chain carries TRBV29-1 and TRBJ2-3; D gene uncertain. Germline-derived CDR1 and CDR2 are SQVTM and ANQGSEA. The CDR3 is 11 residues long. V lost 1 base, J lost 8 bases, and 7 bases lay in between. The CDR3 loop is CSVEGVATQYF. CDR3 nucleotide sequence: TGCAGCGTTGAAGGGGTAGCTACGCAGTATTTT.

The chain links TRBV19 to TRBJ1-2; TRBD1 matches 12 bases. Germline CDR1 is LNHDA and CDR2 is SQIVND (reference sequence). The CDR3 has 14 residues. Trimming took 6 bases from V and 6 from J; bases not matched to a gene: 5. The CDR3 nucleotides are TGTGCCAGTAGGGGGACAGGGGGCGTCGATGGCTACACCTTC. Its protein is CASRGTGGVDGYTF.

This clone has a handful of counts. The rearrangement uses TRBV5-4 and TRBJ2-7; no reliable D call. The CDR3 runs 16 residues. Germline V gene data show CDR1 as SGHNT and CDR2 as YYREEE (reference sequence). Deletions cut 0 bases from V and 0 bases from J, with 13 bases between. CDR3 loop: CASSLAGVGSSYEQYF. CDR3 sequence (DNA): TGTGCCAGCAGCTTGGCTGGTGTGGGCAGCTCCTACGAGCAGTACTTC.

J is TRBJ1-1 and V is TRBV5-1; 8 bases line up with TRBD1. CDR1 is SGHRS, CDR2 YFSETQ, per germline. The CDR3 has 17 residues. The V segment lost 1 base and the J segment 0 bases; nucleotides outside the gene matches: 8. The CDR3 loop reads CASSLQDRAYMNTEAFF. Written as DNA, the CDR3 is TGCGCCAGCAGCTTGCAGGACAGGGCTTACATGAACACTGAAGCTTTCTTT.

The V and J genes are TRBV5-1 and TRBJ1-1; D gene uncertain. V lost 1 base and J lost 0, with 13 bases in between. CDR3 length equals 16 residues. Looked up from germline, CDR1 is SGHRS and CDR2 is YFSETQ. CDR3 in DNA: TGCGCCAGCAGCTTGAGCTCGGCGGGGATGAACACTGAAGCTTTCTTT. It translates to CASSLSSAGMNTEAFF.

The rearrangement joins TRBV4-1 to TRBJ2-7; 12 bases agree with TRBD1. Germline CDR1 reads MGHRA; CDR2 reads YSYEKL. With 1 base clipped from V and 7 bases from J, the junction kept 5 bases outside the gene matches. This CDR3 is built from 15 residues. As DNA, the CDR3 is TGCGCCAGCAGCCAAGCCGGGACAGGGGGCGGGGAGCAGTACTTC. It specifies CASSQAGTGGGEQYF.

The chain couples TRBV2 to TRBJ1-2, with TRBD1 as a possible D gene (6 bases). The CDR3 sequence is 15 residues long. Germline CDR1 SNHLY, CDR2 FYNNEI. Trimming removed 6 bases from V and 8 bases from J, with 22 bases in between. The CDR3 nucleotides are TGTGCCAGCAGAAGTTTGGACAGCGCCGGAGACGGCTACACCTTC. Amino acid sequence: CASRSLDSAGDGYTF.

The CDR3 region has the DNA TGTGCCTGGAGTGCGGGGTTGGGGCAGCCCCAGCATTTT. This translates into CAWSAGLGQPQHF. The rearrangement joins TRBV30 to TRBJ1-5; D is undetermined. Trimming removed 1 base at V and 7 bases at J, with 11 bases between. The germline gives CDR1 GTSNPN, CDR2 SVGIG (reference sequence). CDR3 length: 13 residues.

The CDR3 DNA is TGCGCCAGCAGTGAGTTAACAGGGGCAAACACTGAAGCTTTCTTT. It codes for CASSELTGANTEAFF. The chain uses TRBV10-2 and TRBJ1-1; the match to TRBD1 covers 7 bases. This CDR3 has 15 amino acids. Germline V gene data show CDR1 as WSHSY and CDR2 as SAAADI. With 1 base clipped from V and 2 bases from J, the junction kept 4 bases outside the gene matches.

This clone has just a few counts. Germline and junction disagree at one end, which may indicate a read error. V and J are TRBV19 and TRBJ2-2; no clear D gene. Germline V gives CDR1 LNHDA, CDR2 SQIVND (reference sequence). The CDR3 has 16 residues. The chain's CDR3 is CASSLEKLVNTGELFF. The CDR3 region has the DNA TGTGCCAGTAGTCTAGAGAAGCTCGTGAACACCGGGGAGCTGTTTTTT.

A word on this clone: The junction departs from germline at one end; a sequencing error may be responsible. The chain is built from TRBV2 and TRBJ1-2; D unclear. CDR3 length equals 14 residues. Germline CDR1 and CDR2: SNHLY and FYNNEI. This CDR3 is CASSEGKHNYGYPF. The CDR3 DNA reads as TGTGCCAGCAGTGAAGGCAAGCATAACTATGGCTACCCCTTC.

V and J are TRBV9 and TRBJ1-6; D perhaps matches TRBD1 (5 bases). Germline V lookup: CDR1 SGDLS, CDR2 YYNGEE. V was cut by 0 bases and J by 9 bases, with 10 bases left in between. CDR3 length equals 14 residues. CDR3 sequence reads: CASSVDSGVSPLHF. CDR3 DNA: TGTGCCAGCAGCGTAGATTCGGGGGTTTCACCCCTCCACTTT. Full variable domain (outside the CDR3, taken from reference TRBV9 and TRBJ1-6): DSGVTQTPKHLITATGQRVTLRCSPRSGDLSVYWYQQSLDQGLQFLIQYYNGEERAKGNILERFSAQQFPDLHSELNLSSLELGDSALYFCASSVDSGVSPLHFGNGTRLTVT.

This clone was detected only a few times. The rearrangement joins TRBV10-3 to TRBJ2-7, with unresolved D. The CDR3 contains 11 residues. V was shortened by 2 bases and J by 3 bases, with 2 bases between the two germline ends. CDR1 is ENHRY and CDR2 is SYGVKD in the germline V gene. CDR3 protein: CAISELYEQYF. The CDR3 nucleotides are TGTGCCATCAGTGAGCTCTACGAGCAGTACTTC.

The chain carries TRBV15 and TRBJ1-1; 10 bases map to TRBD1. V lost 7 bases to trimming and J lost 1 base; unmatched junction nucleotides: 9. The CDR3 is 16 amino acids. CDR1 and CDR2 from the germline V gene are LNHNV and YYDKDF (reference sequence). The CDR3 protein is CATTPGTGVGNTEAFF. The CDR3 DNA is TGTGCCACCACCCCCGGGACAGGGGTAGGGAACACTGAAGCTTTCTTT.

The chain joins TRBV14 to TRBJ1-4, with D hard to call. Trimming left V 0 bases short and J 5 bases short, with 10 bases between. This CDR3 region has 15 residues. CDR1 and CDR2 from the germline V gene are SGHDN and FVKESK. DNA for the CDR3: TGTGCCAGCAGCCAAGAAAGACTTCCCAATGAAAAACTGTTTTTT. This gives the protein CASSQERLPNEKLFF.

V is TRBV10-3 and J is TRBJ1-1, with 8 positions matching TRBD1. The CDR3 is 14 amino acids. V trimming: 4 bases; J trimming: 1 base; junction bases outside the gene matches: 2. The germline V gene encodes CDR1 ENHRY and CDR2 SYGVKD. The CDR3 here is CAISGTGSNTEAFF. CDR3 nucleotide sequence: TGTGCCATCAGTGGGACAGGGTCGAACACTGAAGCTTTCTTT.

This rearrangement joins TRBV5-1 to TRBJ2-1; D is possibly TRBD2 (5 bases). Germline V CDR1 and CDR2: SGHRS, YFSETQ. V lost 2 bases, J lost 1 base, and 7 bases lay in between. This CDR3 is built from 14 residues. In nucleotides, the CDR3 is TGCGCCAGCAGCTTCCGGGATTCCTACAATGAGCAGTTCTTC. This gives the protein CASSFRDSYNEQFF. Full variable domain (rest looked up from reference TRBV5-1 and TRBJ2-1): KAGVTQTPRYLIKTRGQQVTLSCSPISGHRSVSWYQQTPGQGLQFLFEYFSETQRNKGNFPGRFSGRQFSNSRSEMNVSTLELGDSALYLCASSFRDSYNEQFFGPGTRLTVL.